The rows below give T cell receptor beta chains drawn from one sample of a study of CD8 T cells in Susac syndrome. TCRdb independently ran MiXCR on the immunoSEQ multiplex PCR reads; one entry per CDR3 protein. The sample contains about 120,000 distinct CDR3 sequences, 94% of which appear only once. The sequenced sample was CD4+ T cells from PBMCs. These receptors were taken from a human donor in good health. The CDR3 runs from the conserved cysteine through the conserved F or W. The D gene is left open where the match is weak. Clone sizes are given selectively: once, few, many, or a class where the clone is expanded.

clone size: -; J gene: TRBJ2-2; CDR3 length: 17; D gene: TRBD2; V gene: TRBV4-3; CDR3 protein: CASSQGNSGENTGELFF; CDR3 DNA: TGCGCCAGCAGCCAAGGAAATAGCGGGGAGAACACCGGGGAGCTGTTTTTT
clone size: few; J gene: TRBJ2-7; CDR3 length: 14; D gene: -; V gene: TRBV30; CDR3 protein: CAWRFRSGVGEQYF; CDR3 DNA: TGTGCCTGGAGGTTTCGGTCGGGGGTCGGCGAGCAGTACTTC
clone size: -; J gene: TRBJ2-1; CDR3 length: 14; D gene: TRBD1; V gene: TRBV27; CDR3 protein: CASTPGQGLREQFF; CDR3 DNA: TGTGCCAGCACCCCGGGACAGGGGCTTCGGGAGCAGTTCTTC
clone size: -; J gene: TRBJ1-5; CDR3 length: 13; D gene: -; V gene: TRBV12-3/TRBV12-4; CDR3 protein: CASSFSRNQPQHF; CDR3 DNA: TGTGCCAGCAGTTTCTCCCGCAATCAGCCCCAGCATTTT
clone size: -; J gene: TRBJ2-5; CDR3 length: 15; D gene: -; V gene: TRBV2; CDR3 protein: CASSDFRTQEITQYF; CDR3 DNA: TGTGCCAGCAGTGATTTCCGAACCCAAGAGATAACCCAGTACTTC
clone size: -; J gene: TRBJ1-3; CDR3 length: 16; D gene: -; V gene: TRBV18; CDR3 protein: CASSPTGTLSGNTIYF; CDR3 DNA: TGTGCCAGCTCACCGACCGGGACACTCTCTGGAAACACCATATATTTT
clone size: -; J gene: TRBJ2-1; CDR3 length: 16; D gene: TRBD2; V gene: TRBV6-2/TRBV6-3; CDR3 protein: CASRLRLAGVVDEQFF; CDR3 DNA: TGTGCCAGCAGACTACGACTAGCGGGAGTTGTGGATGAGCAGTTCTTC
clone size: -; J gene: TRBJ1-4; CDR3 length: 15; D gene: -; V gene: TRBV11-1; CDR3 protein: CASSLDSSNGEKLFF; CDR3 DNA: TGTGCCAGCAGCTTAGATTCATCGAATGGTGAAAAACTGTTTTTT
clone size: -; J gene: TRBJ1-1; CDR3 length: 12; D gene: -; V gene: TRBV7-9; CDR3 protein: CASSQLRTEAFF; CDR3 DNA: TGTGCCAGCAGCCAACTTCGTACTGAAGCTTTCTTT
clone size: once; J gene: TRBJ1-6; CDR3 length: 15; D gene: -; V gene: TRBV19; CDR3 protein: CASSIGVKWNSPLHF; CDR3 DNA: TGTGCCAGTAGTATAGGAGTCAAATGGAACTCACCCCTCCACTTT
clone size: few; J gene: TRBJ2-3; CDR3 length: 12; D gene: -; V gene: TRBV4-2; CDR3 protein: CASSQDGDTQYF; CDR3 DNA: TGTGCCAGCAGCCAAGATGGTGATACGCAGTATTTT
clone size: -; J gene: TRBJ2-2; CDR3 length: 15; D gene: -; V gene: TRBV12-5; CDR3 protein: CASGLGLANTGELFF; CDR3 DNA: TGTGCTAGTGGTTTGGGACTAGCGAACACCGGGGAGCTGTTTTTT
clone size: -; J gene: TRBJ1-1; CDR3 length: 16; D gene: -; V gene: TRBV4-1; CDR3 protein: CASSQDGTAMNTEAFF; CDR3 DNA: TGCGCCAGCAGCCAAGATGGGACCGCGATGAACACTGAAGCTTTCTTT
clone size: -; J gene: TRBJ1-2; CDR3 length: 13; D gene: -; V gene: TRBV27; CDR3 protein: CASSEPGAGGYTF; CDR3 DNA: TGTGCCAGCAGCGAGCCAGGCGCCGGGGGCTACACCTTC
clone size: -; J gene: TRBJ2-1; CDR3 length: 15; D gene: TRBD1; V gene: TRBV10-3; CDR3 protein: CAISPQNTGVHEQFF; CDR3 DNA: TGTGCCATCAGTCCACAGAATACAGGGGTCCATGAGCAGTTCTTC
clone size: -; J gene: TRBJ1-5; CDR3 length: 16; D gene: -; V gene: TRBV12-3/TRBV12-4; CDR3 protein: CASSFPGGVDNQPQHF; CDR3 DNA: TGTGCCAGCAGTTTTCCCGGCGGGGTTGACAATCAGCCCCAGCATTTT
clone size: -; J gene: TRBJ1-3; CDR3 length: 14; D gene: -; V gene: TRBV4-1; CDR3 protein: CASSQDTGRNTIYF; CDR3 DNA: TGCGCCAGCAGCCAAGATACAGGGCGGAACACCATATATTTT
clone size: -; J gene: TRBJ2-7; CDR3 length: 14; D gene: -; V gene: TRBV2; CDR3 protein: CASKEGATTYEQYF; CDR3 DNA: TGTGCCAGCAAGGAGGGGGCCACCACCTACGAGCAGTACTTC
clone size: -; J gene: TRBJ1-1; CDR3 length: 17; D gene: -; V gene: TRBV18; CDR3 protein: CASSPTRDVPMNTEAFF; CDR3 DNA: TGTGCCAGCTCACCCACCCGGGACGTCCCCATGAACACTGAAGCTTTCTTT
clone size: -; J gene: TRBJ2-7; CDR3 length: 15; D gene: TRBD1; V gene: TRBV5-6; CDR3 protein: CASSLQDRVSHEQYF; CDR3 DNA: TGTGCCAGCAGCTTACAGGACAGGGTTAGCCACGAGCAGTACTTC
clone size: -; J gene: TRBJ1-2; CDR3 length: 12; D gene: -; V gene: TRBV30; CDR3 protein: CAWSVPGYGYTF; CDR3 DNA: TGTGCCTGGAGTGTACCGGGCTATGGCTACACCTTC
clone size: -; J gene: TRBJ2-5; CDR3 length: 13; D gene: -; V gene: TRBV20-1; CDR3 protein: CSAKATVQETQYF; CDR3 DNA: TGCAGTGCCAAGGCGACAGTCCAAGAGACCCAGTACTTC
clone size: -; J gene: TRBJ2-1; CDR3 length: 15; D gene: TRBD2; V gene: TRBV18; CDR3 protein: CASSPPGLAGEEQFF; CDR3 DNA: TGTGCCAGCTCACCACCGGGACTAGCGGGAGAAGAGCAGTTCTTC
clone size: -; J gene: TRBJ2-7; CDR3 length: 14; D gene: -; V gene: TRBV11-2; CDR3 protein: CASSLGGPVNEQYF; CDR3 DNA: TGTGCCAGCAGCTTAGGGGGACCGGTTAACGAGCAGTACTTC
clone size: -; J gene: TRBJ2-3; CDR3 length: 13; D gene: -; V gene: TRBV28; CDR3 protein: CASRGTGTDTQYF; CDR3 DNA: TGTGCCAGCAGGGGGACTGGTACAGATACGCAGTATTTT
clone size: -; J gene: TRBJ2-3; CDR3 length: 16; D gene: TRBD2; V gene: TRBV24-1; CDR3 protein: CATSGGLASLTDTQYF; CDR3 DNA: TGTGCCACCAGTGGGGGACTAGCGTCGCTCACAGATACGCAGTATTTT
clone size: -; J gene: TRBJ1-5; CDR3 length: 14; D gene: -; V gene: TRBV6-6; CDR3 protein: CASSHPRTNQPQHF; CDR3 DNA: TGTGCCAGCAGTCACCCTCGGACCAATCAGCCCCAGCATTTT
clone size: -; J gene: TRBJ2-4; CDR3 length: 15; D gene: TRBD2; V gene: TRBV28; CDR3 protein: CASSSGTSGRNIQYF; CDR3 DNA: TGTGCCAGCAGTTCTGGGACTAGCGGGAGGAACATTCAGTACTTC
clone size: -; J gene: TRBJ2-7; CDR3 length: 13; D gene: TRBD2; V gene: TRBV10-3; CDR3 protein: CAVPGRAADEQYF; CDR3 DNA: TGTGCCGTGCCCGGGAGGGCTGCCGACGAGCAGTACTTC